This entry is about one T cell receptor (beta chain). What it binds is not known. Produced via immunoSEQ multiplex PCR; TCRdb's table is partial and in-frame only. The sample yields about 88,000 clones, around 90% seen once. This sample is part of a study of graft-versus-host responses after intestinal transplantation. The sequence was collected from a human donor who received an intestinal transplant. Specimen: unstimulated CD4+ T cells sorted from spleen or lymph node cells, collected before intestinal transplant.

Here the CDR3 reads CASSTSSYEQYF. CDR3 bases: TGCGCCAGCAGCACAAGCTCCTACGAGCAGTACTTC. The chain carries TRBV5-1 and TRBJ2-7; D unclear. Germline CDR1 and CDR2: SGHRS and YFSETQ. The CDR3 loop spans 12 amino acids. Trimming cost V 4 bases and J 0 bases, with 5 bases left between them.